These T cell receptor beta chains were read from a single sample in a study of monozygotic twins with inflammatory bowel disease. TCRdb reanalyzed the 5' RACE reads and collapses them to one entry per CDR3 protein, without DNA. The sample table sets out approximately 330,000 distinct CDR3 sequences. Sequenced sample: blood. These receptors originate from a human donor with ulcerative colitis or Crohn's disease, or a healthy co-twin of an affected twin (not recorded which). The CDR3 runs from the conserved cysteine through the conserved F or W.

J: TRBJ2-7
V: TRBV15
CDR3: CATSRGNSYEQYF

J: TRBJ2-5
V: TRBV11-2
CDR3: CASSLGDRGSIEETQYF

J: TRBJ1-2
V: TRBV2
CDR3: CASNGGEGLIGYTF

J: TRBJ1-1
V: TRBV5-1
CDR3: CASSGGRFTEAFF

J: TRBJ2-1
V: TRBV20-1
CDR3: CSAVEIIRELVWNEQFF

J: TRBJ2-5
V: TRBV15
CDR3: CATSRDIPSGQETQYF

J: TRBJ1-1
V: TRBV7-9
CDR3: CASSRPNTEAFF

J: TRBJ2-1
V: TRBV12-3/TRBV12-4
CDR3: CASSAPGTSGTGNPNEQFF

J: TRBJ2-5
V: TRBV5-1
CDR3: CASSLVSGGLQETQYF

J: TRBJ2-6
V: TRBV19
CDR3: CASTAGDGANVLTF

J: TRBJ1-1
V: TRBV12-3/TRBV12-4
CDR3: CASSLKAGGIAFF

J: TRBJ2-3
V: TRBV11-2
CDR3: CASSLLSGASTDTQYF

J: TRBJ1-2
V: TRBV5-1
CDR3: CASSSQGPNYGYTF

J: TRBJ1-2
V: TRBV7-9
CDR3: CASSLGDGLGGYTF

J: TRBJ2-7
V: TRBV6-5
CDR3: CASTGSLGEQYF

J: TRBJ2-7
V: TRBV2
CDR3: CASSEAQVYYEQYF

J: TRBJ2-1
V: TRBV27
CDR3: CASRWLGGNEQFF

J: TRBJ2-3
V: TRBV7-2
CDR3: CASSSSPGRDTQYF

J: TRBJ2-1
V: TRBV10-3
CDR3: CATQLAGGDNEQFF

J: TRBJ2-1
V: TRBV28
CDR3: CASSSSDWSSYNEQFF

J: TRBJ1-2
V: TRBV4-1
CDR3: CASSQVIGTGLGYTF

J: TRBJ2-1
V: TRBV25-1
CDR3: CASGDRETYNEQFF

J: TRBJ1-4
V: TRBV9
CDR3: CASSVVGGANEKLFF

J: TRBJ2-1
V: TRBV12-3/TRBV12-4
CDR3: CASTTGGNEQFF

J: TRBJ2-1
V: TRBV4-1
CDR3: CASSQAAGGPYNEQFF

J: TRBJ2-4
V: TRBV20-1
CDR3: CSASVASGRAGNIQYF